This T cell receptor (beta chain) was obtained from a study of shared clonotypes between healthy human individuals. Study-wide points: Specimens sampled were limited to blood, with tissue repertoires likely differing.

Genomic DNA of every subset was divided equally among multiple immunoSEQ plates. Repertoires were generated with immunoSEQ multiplex PCR, while TCRdb's copy carries only in-frame clones and drops some. The repertoire holds about half a million clones, with 60% to 80% as singletons. V was cut by 1 base and J by 5 bases, with 15 bases left in between. The CDR3 sequence is 15 residues long. CDR1 is SGHDN and CDR2 is FVKESK in the germline V gene. Worth noting for this clone: What it binds is unknown.

Unsorted samples drew genomic DNA from 100 million or so PBMCs. The sample was PBMCs. The chain has TRBV14 and TRBJ2-7, with D possibly TRBD2 on 5 matching bases. The sequence derives from a woman in her thirties or forties in good health. Some clones in this sample may be carry-over from other donors' samples. CDR3 in DNA: TGTGCCAGCAGCCAAGGGGGAGAGTTCGGGGACGAGCAGTACTTC. Translation gives CASSQGGEFGDEQYF. Together with reference TRBV14 and TRBJ2-7, the CDR3 gives the full variable domain: EAGVTQFPSHSVIEKGQTVTLRCDPISGHDNLYWYRRVMGKEIKFLLHFVKESKQDESGMPNNRFLAERTGGTYSTLKVQPAELEDSGVYFCASSQGGEFGDEQYFGPGTRLTVT.